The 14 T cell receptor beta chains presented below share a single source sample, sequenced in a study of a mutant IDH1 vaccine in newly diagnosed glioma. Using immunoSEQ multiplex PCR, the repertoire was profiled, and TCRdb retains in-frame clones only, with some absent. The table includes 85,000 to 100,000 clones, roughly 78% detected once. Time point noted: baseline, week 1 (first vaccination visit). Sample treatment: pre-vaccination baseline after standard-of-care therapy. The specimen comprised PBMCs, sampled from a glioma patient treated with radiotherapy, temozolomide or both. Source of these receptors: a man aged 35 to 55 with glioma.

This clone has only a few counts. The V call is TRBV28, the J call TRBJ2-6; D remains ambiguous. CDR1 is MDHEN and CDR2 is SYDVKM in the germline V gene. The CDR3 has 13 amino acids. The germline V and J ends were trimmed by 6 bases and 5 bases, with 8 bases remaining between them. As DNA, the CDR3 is TGTGCCAGCAGCCCGCTTTGGGCCAACGTCCTGACTTTC. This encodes CASSPLWANVLTF.

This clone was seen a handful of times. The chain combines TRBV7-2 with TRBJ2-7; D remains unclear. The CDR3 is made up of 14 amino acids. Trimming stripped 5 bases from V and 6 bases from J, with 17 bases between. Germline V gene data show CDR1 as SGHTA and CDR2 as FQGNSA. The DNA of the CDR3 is TGTGCCAGCAGCCCACAGAGCTCGGTCCGCGAGCAGTACTTC. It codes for CASSPQSSVREQYF.

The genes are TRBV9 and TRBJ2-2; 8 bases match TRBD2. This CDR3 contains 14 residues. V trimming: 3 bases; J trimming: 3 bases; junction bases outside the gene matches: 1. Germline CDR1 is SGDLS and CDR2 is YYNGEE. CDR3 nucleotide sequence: TGTGCCAGCAGCGCGGGAGGGTACACCGGGGAGCTGTTTTTT. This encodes CASSAGGYTGELFF.

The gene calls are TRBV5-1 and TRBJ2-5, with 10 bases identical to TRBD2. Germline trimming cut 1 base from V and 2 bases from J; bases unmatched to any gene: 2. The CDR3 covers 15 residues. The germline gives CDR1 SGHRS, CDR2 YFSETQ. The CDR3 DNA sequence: TGCGCCAGCAGCTTGCTAGCGGGGGCTCAAGAGACCCAGTACTTC. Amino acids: CASSLLAGAQETQYF.

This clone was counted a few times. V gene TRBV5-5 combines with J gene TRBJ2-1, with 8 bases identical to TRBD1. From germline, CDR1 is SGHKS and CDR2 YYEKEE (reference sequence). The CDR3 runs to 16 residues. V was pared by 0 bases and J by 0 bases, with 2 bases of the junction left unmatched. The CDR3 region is CASSLGDRGSYNEQFF. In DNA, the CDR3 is TGTGCCAGCAGCTTGGGTGACAGGGGCTCCTACAATGAGCAGTTCTTC.

This chain's CDR3 is CAWRRGTASSGANVLTF. The CDR3 DNA reads as TGTGCCTGGAGGCGAGGGACAGCCAGCTCTGGGGCCAACGTCCTGACTTTC. The V gene is TRBV30, the J gene TRBJ2-6; 7 bases map to TRBD1. Germline assignment: CDR1 GTSNPN and CDR2 SVGIG (reference sequence). Losses at the gene ends were 3 bases for V and 0 bases for J; bases not matched to a gene: 8. This CDR3 region has 17 residues.

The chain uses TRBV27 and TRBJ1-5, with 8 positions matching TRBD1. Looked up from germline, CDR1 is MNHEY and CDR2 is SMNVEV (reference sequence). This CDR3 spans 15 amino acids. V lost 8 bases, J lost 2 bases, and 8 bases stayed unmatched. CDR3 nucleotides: TGTGCCAGCGCCGCAGGGGGCGTCGGCAATCAGCCCCAGCATTTT. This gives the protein CASAAGGVGNQPQHF.

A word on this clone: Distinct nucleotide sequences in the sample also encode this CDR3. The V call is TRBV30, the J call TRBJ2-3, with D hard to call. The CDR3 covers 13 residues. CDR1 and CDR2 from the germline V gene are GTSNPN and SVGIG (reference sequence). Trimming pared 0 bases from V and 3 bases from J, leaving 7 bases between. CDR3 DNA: TGTGCCTGGAGTGTAGTGGAAACAGATACGCAGTATTTT. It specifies CAWSVVETDTQYF.

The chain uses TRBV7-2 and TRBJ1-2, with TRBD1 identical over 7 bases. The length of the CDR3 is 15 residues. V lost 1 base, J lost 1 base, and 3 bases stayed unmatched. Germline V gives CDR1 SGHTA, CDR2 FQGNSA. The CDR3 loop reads CASSLVDRFNYGYTF. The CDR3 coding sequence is TGTGCCAGCAGCTTAGTGGACAGGTTTAACTATGGCTACACCTTC. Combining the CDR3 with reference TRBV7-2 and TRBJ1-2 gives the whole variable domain GAGVSQSPSNKVTEKGKDVELRCDPISGHTALYWYRQSLGQGLEFLIYFQGNSAPDKSGLPSDRFSAERTGGSVSTLTIQRTQQEDSAVYLCASSLVDRFNYGYTFGSGTRLTVV.

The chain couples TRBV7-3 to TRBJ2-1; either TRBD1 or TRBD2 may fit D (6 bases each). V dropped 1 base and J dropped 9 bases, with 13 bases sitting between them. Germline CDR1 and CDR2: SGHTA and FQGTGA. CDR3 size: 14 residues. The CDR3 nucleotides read TGTGCCAGCAGCTTAAGGGGGGACATGTTTGAGCAGTTCTTC. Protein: CASSLRGDMFEQFF.

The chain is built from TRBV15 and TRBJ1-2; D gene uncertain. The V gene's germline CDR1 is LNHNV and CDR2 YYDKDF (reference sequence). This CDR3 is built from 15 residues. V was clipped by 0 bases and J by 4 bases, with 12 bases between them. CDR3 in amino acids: CATSRDLREPYGYTF. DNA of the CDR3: TGTGCCACCAGCAGAGATCTTAGGGAACCCTATGGCTACACCTTC.

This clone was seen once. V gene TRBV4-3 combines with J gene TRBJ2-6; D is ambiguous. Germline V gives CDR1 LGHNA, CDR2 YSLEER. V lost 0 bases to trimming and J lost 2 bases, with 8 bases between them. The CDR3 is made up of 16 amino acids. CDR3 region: CASSQDRQAGANVLTF. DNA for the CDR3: TGCGCCAGCAGCCAAGATCGCCAGGCTGGGGCCAACGTCCTGACTTTC.

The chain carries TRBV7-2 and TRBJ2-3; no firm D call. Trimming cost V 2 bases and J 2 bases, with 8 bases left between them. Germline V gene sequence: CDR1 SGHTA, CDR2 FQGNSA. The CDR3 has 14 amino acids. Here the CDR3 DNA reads TGTGCCAGCAGCTTAATTGTCGCCACAGATACGCAGTATTTT. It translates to CASSLIVATDTQYF.

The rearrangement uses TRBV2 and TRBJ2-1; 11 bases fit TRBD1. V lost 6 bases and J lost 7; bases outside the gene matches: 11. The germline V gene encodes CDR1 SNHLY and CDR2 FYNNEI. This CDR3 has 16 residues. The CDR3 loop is CASRTLGQGAQNEQFF. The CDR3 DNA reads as TGTGCCAGCAGAACCCTCGGACAGGGGGCGCAGAATGAGCAGTTCTTC.